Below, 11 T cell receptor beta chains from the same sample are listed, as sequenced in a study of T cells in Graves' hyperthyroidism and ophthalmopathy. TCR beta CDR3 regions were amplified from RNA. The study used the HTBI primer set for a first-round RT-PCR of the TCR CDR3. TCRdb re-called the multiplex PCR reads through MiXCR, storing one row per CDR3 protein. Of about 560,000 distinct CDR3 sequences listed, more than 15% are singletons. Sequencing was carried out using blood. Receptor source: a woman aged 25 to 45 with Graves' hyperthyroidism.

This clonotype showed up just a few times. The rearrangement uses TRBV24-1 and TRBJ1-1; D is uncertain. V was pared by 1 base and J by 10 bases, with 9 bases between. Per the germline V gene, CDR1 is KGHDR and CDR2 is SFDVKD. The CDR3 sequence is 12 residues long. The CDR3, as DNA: TGTGCCACCAGTGATTTTACACGGGTAGCTTTCTTT. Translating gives CATSDFTRVAFF.

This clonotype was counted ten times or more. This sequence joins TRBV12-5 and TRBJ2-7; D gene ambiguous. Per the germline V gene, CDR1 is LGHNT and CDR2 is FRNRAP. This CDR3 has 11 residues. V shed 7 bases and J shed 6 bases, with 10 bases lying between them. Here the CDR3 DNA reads TGTGCTAGTGCCTCGCCAGGCGAGCAGTACTTC. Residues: CASASPGEQYF.

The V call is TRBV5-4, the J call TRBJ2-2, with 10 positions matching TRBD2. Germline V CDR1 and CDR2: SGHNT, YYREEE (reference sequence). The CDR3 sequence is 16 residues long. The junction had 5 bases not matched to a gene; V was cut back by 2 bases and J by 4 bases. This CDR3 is CASSFGASGSTGELFF. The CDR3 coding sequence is TGTGCCAGCAGCTTTGGGGCTAGCGGGAGCACCGGGGAGCTGTTTTTT.

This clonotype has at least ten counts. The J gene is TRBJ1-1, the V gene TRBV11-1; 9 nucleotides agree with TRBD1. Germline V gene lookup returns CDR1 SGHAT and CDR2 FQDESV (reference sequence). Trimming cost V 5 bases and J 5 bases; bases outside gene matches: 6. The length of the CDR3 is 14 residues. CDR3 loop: CASSIEQGATEAFF. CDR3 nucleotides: TGTGCCAGCAGCATCGAACAGGGGGCGACTGAAGCTTTCTTT. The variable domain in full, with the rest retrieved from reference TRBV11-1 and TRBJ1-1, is EAEVAQSPRYKITEKSQAVAFWCDPISGHATLYWYRQILGQGPELLVQFQDESVVDDSQLPKDRFSAERLKGVDSTLKIQPAELGDSAMYLCASSIEQGATEAFFGQGTRLTVV.

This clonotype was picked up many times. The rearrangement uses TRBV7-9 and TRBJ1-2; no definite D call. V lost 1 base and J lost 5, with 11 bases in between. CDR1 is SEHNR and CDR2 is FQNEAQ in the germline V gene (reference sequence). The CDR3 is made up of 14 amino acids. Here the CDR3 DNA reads TGTGCCAGCAGCTTAGTCGACGGCGAGTATGGCTACACCTTC. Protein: CASSLVDGEYGYTF.

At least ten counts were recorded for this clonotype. The CDR3 DNA reads TGTGCCAGCAGCAGGTCAGGGCGCACAGATACGCAGTATTTT. Amino acid sequence: CASSRSGRTDTQYF. The gene calls are TRBV11-3 and TRBJ2-3, with D perhaps TRBD1 (5 bases). The CDR3 consists of 14 residues. The germline CDR1 and CDR2 sequences are SGHNT and YENEEA. With 5 bases removed from V and 1 base from J, the gap between germline ends came to 10 bases.

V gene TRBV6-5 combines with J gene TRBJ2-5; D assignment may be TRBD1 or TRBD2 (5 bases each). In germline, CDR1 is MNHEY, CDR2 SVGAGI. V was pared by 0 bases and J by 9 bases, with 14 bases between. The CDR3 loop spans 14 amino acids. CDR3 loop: CASSYSSGATAQYF. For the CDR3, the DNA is TGTGCCAGCAGTTACTCATCCGGGGCTACGGCCCAGTACTTC.

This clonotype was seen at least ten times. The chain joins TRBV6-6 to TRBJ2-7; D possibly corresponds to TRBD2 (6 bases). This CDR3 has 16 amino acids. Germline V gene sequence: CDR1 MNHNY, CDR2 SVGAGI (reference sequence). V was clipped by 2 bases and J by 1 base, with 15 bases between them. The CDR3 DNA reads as TGTGCCAGCAGTTACGGAGTTAGCGGTACTTCCTACGAGCAGTACTTC. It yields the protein CASSYGVSGTSYEQYF.

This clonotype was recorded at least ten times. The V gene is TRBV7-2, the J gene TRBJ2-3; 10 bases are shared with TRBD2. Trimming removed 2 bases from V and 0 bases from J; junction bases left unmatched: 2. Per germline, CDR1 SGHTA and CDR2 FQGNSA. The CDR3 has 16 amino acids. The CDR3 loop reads CASSLQRGGSTDTQYF. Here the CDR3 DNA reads TGTGCCAGCAGCTTACAGCGGGGGGGGAGCACAGATACGCAGTATTTT.

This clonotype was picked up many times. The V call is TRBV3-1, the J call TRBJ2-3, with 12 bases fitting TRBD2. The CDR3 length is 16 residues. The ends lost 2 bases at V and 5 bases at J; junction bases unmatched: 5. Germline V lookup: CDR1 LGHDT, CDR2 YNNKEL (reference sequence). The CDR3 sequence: CASSQTTSGSRDTQYF. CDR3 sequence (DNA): TGTGCCAGCAGCCAAACGACTAGCGGGAGTCGAGATACGCAGTATTTT.

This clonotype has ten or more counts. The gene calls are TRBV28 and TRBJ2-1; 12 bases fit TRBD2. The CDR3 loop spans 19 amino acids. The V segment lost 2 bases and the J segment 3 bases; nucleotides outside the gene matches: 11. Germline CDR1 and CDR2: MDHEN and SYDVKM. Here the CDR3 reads CASSLIRLAGGPDYNEQFF. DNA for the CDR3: TGTGCCAGCAGTTTAATAAGGCTAGCGGGAGGGCCCGACTACAATGAGCAGTTCTTC.